The 7 T cell receptor beta chains below come from one sample, sequenced in a study of T cells in Graves' hyperthyroidism and ophthalmopathy. Template material for amplifying TCR beta CDR3 regions consisted of RNA transcripts. TCR CDR3 regions were first amplified by RT-PCR with HTBI primers. TCRdb recomputed calls from the multiplex PCR reads with MiXCR, one row per CDR3 protein. The profile shows roughly 500,000 distinct CDR3 sequences, around 14% of them singletons. The sample taken for sequencing was blood. These receptors were collected from a woman aged 25 to 45 with Graves' hyperthyroidism that later progressed to Graves' ophthalmopathy.

The table lists this clonotype with a count of one. The chain has TRBV7-2 and TRBJ2-1, with 10 bases aligning to TRBD2. This CDR3 is 14 amino acids long. Germline loops: CDR1 SGHTA, CDR2 FQGNSA. V lost 5 bases, J lost 10 bases, and 8 bases stayed unmatched. The CDR3 reads CASSQLAGVSEQFF. The CDR3 DNA sequence: TGTGCCAGCAGCCAGCTAGCGGGAGTTAGCGAGCAGTTCTTC.

This clonotype has ten or more counts. The chain uses TRBV3-1 and TRBJ2-1, with 9 bases lining up with TRBD2. Germline trimming cut 1 base from V and 2 bases from J; bases unmatched to any gene: 3. The length of the CDR3 is 16 residues. Germline loops: CDR1 LGHDT, CDR2 YNNKEL (reference sequence). CDR3 region: CASSQVGGRAYNEQFF. The CDR3, as DNA: TGTGCCAGCAGCCAAGTCGGCGGGAGGGCCTACAATGAGCAGTTCTTC.

This clonotype was seen repeatedly, ten times or more. The rearrangement joins TRBV11-3 to TRBJ1-2, with 10 bases identical to TRBD1. CDR1 is SGHNT, CDR2 YENEEA, per germline. The CDR3 runs 17 residues. The J segment lost 1 base and the V segment lost 3 bases, leaving 8 bases of the junction unmatched. In DNA form, the CDR3 reads TGTGCCAGCAGCTTCGACGCCGGGACAGGGGATAACTATGGCTACACCTTC. This gives the protein CASSFDAGTGDNYGYTF.

This clonotype appeared many times. The chain joins TRBV28 to TRBJ2-5, with 7 bases lining up with TRBD1. This CDR3 comprises 16 residues. The V segment lost 3 bases and the J segment 1 base; nucleotides outside the gene matches: 8. Per germline, CDR1 MDHEN and CDR2 SYDVKM. Written as DNA, the CDR3 is TGTGCCAGCAGTTTTCTGGCCACAGGGGCCCAAGAGACCCAGTACTTC. As protein: CASSFLATGAQETQYF.

The chain employs TRBV19 and TRBJ2-3; the D gene is possibly TRBD2 (6 bases). V was clipped by 5 bases and J by 4 bases, with 22 bases between them. This CDR3 has 17 residues. The germline CDR1 and CDR2 sequences are LNHDA and SQIVND (reference sequence). CDR3: CASSPPGTGDRSDTQYF. In DNA, the CDR3 is TGTGCCAGTAGTCCCCCTGGGACGGGAGATAGGTCAGATACGCAGTATTTT.

This clonotype was detected many times. The chain carries TRBV28 and TRBJ1-4, with 7 bases fitting TRBD1. The germline V gene has CDR1 MDHEN and CDR2 SYDVKM. This CDR3 is built from 15 residues. The V gene end was trimmed by 5 bases and the J gene end by 4 bases; junction bases not matched to a gene: 7. The CDR3 loop is CASSRRGEGNEKLFF. The CDR3 DNA follows: TGTGCCAGCAGTCGCAGGGGGGAGGGTAATGAAAAACTGTTTTTT.

This clonotype was detected only a few times. The rearrangement uses TRBV19 and TRBJ2-7; 8 positions agree with TRBD2. V trimming: 3 bases; J trimming: 7 bases; junction bases outside the gene matches: 11. Germline CDR1 is LNHDA and CDR2 is SQIVND (reference sequence). The CDR3 runs to 15 residues. The CDR3 protein is CASSISGLAGSEQYF. The CDR3 region has the DNA TGTGCCAGTAGTATCTCCGGGCTAGCGGGCTCTGAGCAGTACTTC.